The 10 T cell receptor beta chains below come from one sample, sequenced in a study of T cell responses to AZD1222 COVID-19 vaccine. The assay was immunoSEQ multiplex PCR, and TCRdb's table has in-frame clones only and misses some. The sample holds some 140,000 clones; about 91% are singletons and the top ten take less than 2%. Specimen: peripheral blood, collected 28 days after the second AZD1222 dose. These receptors came from an adult who received the AZD1222 COVID-19 vaccine.

The chain couples TRBV9 to TRBJ1-2, with a possible D match to TRBD1 (6 bases). Germline V gives CDR1 SGDLS, CDR2 YYNGEE. V was clipped by 3 bases and J by 7 bases, with 16 bases between them. The CDR3 is 14 amino acids. CDR3 in DNA: TGTGCCAGCAGCGCGTGGGGGGGCGGTAGTGGCTACACCTTC. Protein sequence: CASSAWGGGSGYTF.

This clone appeared once. The rearrangement uses TRBV19 and TRBJ1-1, with D perhaps TRBD1 (6 bases). This CDR3 is 16 amino acids long. CDR1 and CDR2 from the germline V gene are LNHDA and SQIVND (reference sequence). V was trimmed by 1 base and J by 2 bases, leaving 14 bases between them. CDR3 residues: CASSIAPRGLNTEAFF. The CDR3 DNA reads as TGTGCCAGTAGTATAGCCCCCAGGGGACTAAACACTGAAGCTTTCTTT.

V and J are TRBV7-8 and TRBJ2-6, with 8 bases matching TRBD1. CDR1 SGHVS and CDR2 FQNEAQ come from the germline V gene. This CDR3 is built from 16 residues. V lost 5 bases to trimming and J lost 0 bases; unmatched junction nucleotides: 3. The chain's CDR3 is CASSPTGGSGANVLTF. Written as DNA, the CDR3 is TGTGCCAGCAGCCCCACAGGGGGCTCTGGGGCCAACGTCCTGACTTTC.

This chain joins TRBV11-3 and TRBJ1-1; tentative D call: TRBD1 (5 bases). Trimming pared 4 bases from V and 4 bases from J, leaving 10 bases between. Germline V gene data show CDR1 as SGHNT and CDR2 as YENEEA. The CDR3 is 13 amino acids. The CDR3 coding sequence is TGTGCCAGCAGCTGGGTAAGGGGCACTGAAGCTTTCTTT. This sequence encodes CASSWVRGTEAFF.

The rearrangement joins TRBV28 to TRBJ1-4, with 8 bases identical to TRBD1. This CDR3 is 16 amino acids long. Germline V gene data show CDR1 as MDHEN and CDR2 as SYDVKM. J lost 0 bases, V lost 5 bases, and 5 bases had no gene match. The CDR3 loop is CASSPGGPATNEKLFF. CDR3 bases: TGTGCCAGCAGTCCAGGGGGCCCGGCAACTAATGAAAAACTGTTTTTT.

Turning to this clone: The sample has other DNA sequences that encode this CDR3 too. The V and J genes are TRBV9 and TRBJ1-1; D gene ambiguous. Trimming shortened V by 0 bases and J by 0 bases, and 6 bases separated the two germline ends. The CDR3 contains 14 residues. Germline V gives CDR1 SGDLS, CDR2 YYNGEE. The CDR3 nucleotides are TGTGCCAGCAGCGTAGGACTGGTGAACACTGAAGCTTTCTTT. Translated, it gives CASSVGLVNTEAFF.

The V gene is TRBV6-2 or TRBV6-3, the J gene TRBJ2-3; 8 bases map to TRBD2. J gave up 5 bases and V 6 bases, and 7 bases lay outside the gene matches. This CDR3 has 14 amino acids. CDR1 is MNHEY and CDR2 is SVGEGT in the germline V gene. The DNA of the CDR3 is TGTGCCAGCAGACCTCGGGGGGGGCGAGATACGCAGTATTTT. Amino acid sequence: CASRPRGGRDTQYF.

This chain uses TRBV11-2 with TRBJ1-6; the D gene is possibly TRBD1 (5 bases). The CDR3 sequence is 19 residues long. With 2 bases removed from V and 0 bases from J, the gap between germline ends came to 17 bases. Looked up from germline, CDR1 is SGHAT and CDR2 is FQNNGV. The CDR3 loop is CASSLRGGPTSSYNSPLHF. The CDR3 DNA follows: TGTGCCAGCAGCTTAAGGGGTGGCCCCACGAGCTCCTATAATTCACCCCTCCACTTT.

V gene TRBV7-2 combines with J gene TRBJ1-2; TRBD1 aligns across 9 bases. The CDR3 runs 15 residues. After removal of 4 bases from V and 2 bases from J, the junction contained 5 bases not matched to a gene. Germline V CDR1 and CDR2: SGHTA, FQGNSA. The CDR3 loop reads CASSSPGTGNYGYTF. CDR3 DNA sequence: TGTGCCAGCAGCTCCCCGGGGACAGGGAACTATGGCTACACCTTC.

The gene calls are TRBV19 and TRBJ2-1; 10 bases map to TRBD1. The CDR3 runs to 15 residues. The germline gives CDR1 LNHDA, CDR2 SQIVND (reference sequence). Trimming removed 4 bases from V and 7 bases from J; junction bases left unmatched: 7. As DNA, the CDR3 is TGTGCCAGTAGTAAACCGGGACAGGGGAGAAATGAGCAGTTCTTC. Encoded protein: CASSKPGQGRNEQFF.